The source of this T cell receptor (beta chain) is a study of molecular identifiers for immune sequencing clone quantification. Study information: With replicates, the RNA of about 20,000 or 100,000 naive CD8 cells was split five ways and four were sequenced.

TCRdb re-derived calls from the PCR reads in MiXCR, one entry per CDR3 protein. The sample yields about 500,000 distinct CDR3 sequences, roughly 24% seen once. CDR1 DFQATT and CDR2 SNEGSKA come from the germline V gene (reference sequence). V was pared by 4 bases and J by 5 bases, with 12 bases between. The CDR3 is 12 residues long. The chain is built from TRBV20-1 and TRBJ2-7; D might be TRBD2 (7 bases). This TCR derives from a human donor in good health. Some libraries in this study had Jurkat cell RNA spiked in. The sample comprised naive CD8+ T cells from blood, with Jurkat cell RNA spiked in. Regarding subset: FACS-sorted CD8+CD4-CCR7+CD45RA+ naive T cells. The CDR3: CSAMRGPDEQYF. The CDR3 region has the DNA TGCAGTGCTATGCGGGGGCCCGACGAGCAGTACTTC.